Detailed here is one TCR beta chain. The antigen remains undetermined. The sample is drawn from a study of blood T cells in healthy people across ages. Broader study findings: No one knew whether donors had CMV, which possibly confounded expanded clonotype changes.

A second PCR of about 7 to 11 cycles used a sample-barcoded 5' primer and a J-beta primer mix. With 12 random nucleotides, a template-switch adaptor tagged each individual cDNA molecule. Individual samples furnished no less than 2.5 million CDR3-containing paired-end reads apiece. TCRdb reprocessed the 5' RACE reads via MiXCR and lists one record per CDR3 protein. This table holds roughly 1.9 million distinct CDR3 sequences, roughly two fifths found once. Those donating, healthy Caucasian individuals from Russia, were aged about 6 to 100. The sequenced sample consisted of blood. This TCR was recovered from a human donor in good health.

CDR3 DNA: TGTGTCGGCAGCCCACATGGGGGACAGGGGGCTTACGAGCAGTACTTC. Translated: CVGSPHGGQGAYEQYF. The chain uses TRBV9 and TRBJ2-4; 12 nucleotides align to TRBD1. The better agreement between TRBJ2-7 and the DNA end casts doubt on the J call. Germline V lookup: CDR1 SGDLS, CDR2 YYNGEE. The CDR3 has 16 amino acids.